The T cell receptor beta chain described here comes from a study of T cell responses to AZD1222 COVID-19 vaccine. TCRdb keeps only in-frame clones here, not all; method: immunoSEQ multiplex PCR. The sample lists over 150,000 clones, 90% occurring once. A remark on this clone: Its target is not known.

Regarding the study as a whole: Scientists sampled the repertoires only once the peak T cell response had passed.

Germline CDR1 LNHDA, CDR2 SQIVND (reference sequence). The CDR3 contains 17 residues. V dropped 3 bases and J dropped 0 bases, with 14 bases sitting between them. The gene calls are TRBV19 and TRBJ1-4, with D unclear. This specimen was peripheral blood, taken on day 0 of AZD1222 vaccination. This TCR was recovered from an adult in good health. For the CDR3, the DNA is TGTGCCAGTAGTATTTGGAGGGCCGTTGCAACTAATGAAAAACTGTTTTTT. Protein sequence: CASSIWRAVATNEKLFF.